The 17 T cell receptor beta chains reported below all come from one sample, sequenced in a study of blood T cell repertoires in COVID-19. Repertoires were generated with immunoSEQ multiplex PCR, while TCRdb's copy carries only in-frame clones and drops some. This table has under 200,000 clones, over 70% appearing once. Sequencing was done on a sample of peripheral blood. These receptors all stem from a woman aged 70-85 years who had recovered from COVID-19.

The rearrangement links TRBV24-1 to TRBJ2-1, with TRBD1 matching over 8 bases. Germline V gene lookup returns CDR1 KGHDR and CDR2 SFDVKD. The CDR3 runs 17 residues. With V trimmed by 4 bases and J by 7 bases, 14 bases remained unmatched. In DNA, the CDR3 is TGTGCCACCAGTGACCCCCTGGGGCAGGGGGCCGAGAATGAGCAGTTCTTC. Translation gives CATSDPLGQGAENEQFF.

The J gene is TRBJ2-1, the V gene TRBV19; 8 nucleotides match TRBD2. The CDR3 covers 17 residues. Germline values: CDR1 LNHDA, CDR2 SQIVND (reference sequence). V lost 5 bases, J lost 0 bases, and 9 bases stayed unmatched. CDR3 amino acids: CASSPPRGGPSYNEQFF. The CDR3 nucleotides are TGTGCCAGTAGTCCCCCCCGGGGGGGCCCCTCCTACAATGAGCAGTTCTTC.

The chain is built from TRBV12-3 or TRBV12-4 and TRBJ1-1; D is unclear. V was clipped by 3 bases and J by 4 bases, with 6 bases between them. The CDR3 has 12 residues. CDR3 sequence: CASSFAGTEAFF. CDR3 nucleotide sequence: TGTGCCAGCAGTTTTGCCGGCACTGAAGCTTTCTTT.

The CDR3 here is CASSLYRDSSDTQYF. CDR3 in DNA: TGTGCCAGCTCACTTTACCGGGACAGCTCAGATACGCAGTATTTT. The rearrangement links TRBV18 to TRBJ2-3; 7 bases match TRBD1. Trimming removed 4 bases from V and 4 bases from J; junction bases left unmatched: 8. CDR3 length equals 15 residues. Germline V gene lookup returns CDR1 KGHSH and CDR2 LQKENI.

In its sample, this clone was seen a few times. The chain uses TRBV6-5 and TRBJ1-2; possible D gene TRBD1, 5 bases. The ends were cut back, 5 bases at V and 8 bases at J, with 12 bases in the middle. CDR1 and CDR2 (germline): MNHEY, SVGAGI. This CDR3 has 12 amino acids. CDR3 in DNA: TGTGCCAGCAGTCCCAGACAGTGGGGCTACACCTTC. Its protein is CASSPRQWGYTF.

The rearrangement uses TRBV6-5 and TRBJ1-5; weak D call: TRBD1 (6 bases). The V end lost 6 bases, the J end lost 0 bases, and 12 bases lay between the germline ends. The length of the CDR3 is 15 residues. Looked up from germline, CDR1 is MNHEY and CDR2 is SVGAGI. CDR3 coding DNA: TGTGCCAGCAGCCGTACAGGGTTTAGCAATCAGCCCCAGCATTTT. As protein: CASSRTGFSNQPQHF.

This clone was recorded once. The V call is TRBV19, the J call TRBJ1-1; 7 nucleotides agree with TRBD1. V shed 4 bases, J shed 3 bases, and the junction held 8 bases outside the gene matches. Germline CDR1 reads LNHDA; CDR2 reads SQIVND (reference sequence). The CDR3 spans 15 residues. For the CDR3, the DNA is TGTGCCAGTAGTACCCGGGACAGTGGGGACACTGAAGCTTTCTTT. Its protein product is CASSTRDSGDTEAFF.

This clone was recorded once. This rearrangement joins TRBV15 to TRBJ1-3, with D tentatively TRBD1 (6 bases). There are 15 residues in the CDR3. The germline V and J ends were trimmed by 5 bases and 1 base, with 12 bases remaining between them. Germline CDR1 reads LNHNV; CDR2 reads YYDKDF (reference sequence). In DNA form, the CDR3 reads TGTGCCACCAGCGCGGGGGGGGCGTCTGGAAACACCATATATTTT. It translates to CATSAGGASGNTIYF.

J is TRBJ2-5 and V is TRBV21-1; TRBD1 reflects the table's D call only, with no check against the DNA. TRBV21-1 is a listed pseudogene. This CDR3 is 16 amino acids long. The CDR3 DNA sequence: TGTGCCAGCAGCAAAGTTCTCCGGGACACGGGGCTCGCCCAGTACTTC. Translated: CASSKVLRDTGLAQYF.

V gene TRBV27 combines with J gene TRBJ2-2, with TRBD2 matching over 8 bases. The junction had 17 bases not matched to a gene; V was cut back by 11 bases and J by 6 bases. The length of the CDR3 is 16 residues. Germline-derived CDR1 and CDR2 are MNHEY and SMNVEV (reference sequence). CDR3 coding DNA: TGTGCCGCCGGGGAGCCCGGGAGGGATCCTCCCGGGGAGCTGTTTTTT. This codes for CAAGEPGRDPPGELFF.

The CDR3 spells CSVDRNEQFF. CDR3 DNA: TGCAGCGTTGACCGCAATGAGCAGTTCTTC. The chain combines TRBV29-1 with TRBJ2-1, with no clear D. CDR1 SQVTM and CDR2 ANQGSEA come from the germline V gene. The V and J ends lost 3 bases and 6 bases respectively, with 3 bases between them. The CDR3 runs to 10 residues.

The chain is built from TRBV14 and TRBJ1-3; D call uncertain. This CDR3 contains 14 residues. Trimming took 4 bases from V and 4 from J, leaving 11 bases between them. Germline V gene data show CDR1 as SGHDN and CDR2 as FVKESK. The DNA of the CDR3 is TGTGCCAGCAGCCCAGGTGCGGGAGGAAACACCATATATTTT. It codes for CASSPGAGGNTIYF.

The chain combines TRBV5-1 with TRBJ1-6; D is unresolved. Germline V gene sequence: CDR1 SGHRS, CDR2 YFSETQ. The CDR3 extends over 13 amino acids. Trimming stripped 4 bases from V and 8 bases from J, with 10 bases between. This chain's CDR3 is CASSPSSDSPLHF. The CDR3 nucleotides read TGCGCCAGCAGCCCCTCATCGGATTCACCCCTCCACTTT.

V gene TRBV4-2 combines with J gene TRBJ2-3; 10 nucleotides match TRBD2. V was pared by 1 base and J by 2 bases, with 9 bases of the junction left unmatched. The CDR3 is 18 amino acids. Germline V gives CDR1 LGHNA, CDR2 YNFKEQ. DNA of the CDR3: TGTGCCAGCAGCCAAGGTACCCTAGCGGGGGCGACCACAGATACGCAGTATTTT. Residues: CASSQGTLAGATTDTQYF.

This chain uses TRBV3-1 (or the pseudogene TRBV3-2) with TRBJ1-2; 7 bases are a match to TRBD1. The germline V gene has CDR1 LGHDT and CDR2 YNNKEL (reference sequence). V lost 3 bases to trimming and J lost 7 bases; unmatched junction nucleotides: 11. The CDR3 sequence is 15 residues long. The CDR3 region is CASSHTPGGESGYTF. The CDR3 DNA sequence: TGTGCCAGCAGCCACACCCCAGGGGGTGAGAGTGGCTACACCTTC.

V is TRBV10-3 and J is TRBJ2-6; TRBD2 aligns across 13 bases. There are 23 residues in the CDR3. The germline CDR1 and CDR2 sequences are ENHRY and SYGVKD. Losses at the gene ends were 2 bases for V and 0 bases for J; bases not matched to a gene: 16. This CDR3 is CAISEDEYPKGLAGISGANVLTF. The DNA of the CDR3 is TGTGCCATCAGTGAGGATGAGTATCCAAAGGGACTAGCGGGGATCTCTGGGGCCAACGTCCTGACTTTC.

This chain links TRBV7-9 with TRBJ2-7; TRBD2 matches at 7 bases. Germline-derived CDR1 and CDR2 are SEHNR and FQNEAQ (reference sequence). With V trimmed by 1 base and J by 1 base, 13 bases remained unmatched. This CDR3 has 18 amino acids. CDR3 nucleotides: TGTGCCAGCAGCTTAGGGTGGGCTAGCGGAACCTCGTCCTACGAGCAGTACTTC. It codes for CASSLGWASGTSSYEQYF.